Sequencing of this T cell receptor (beta chain) was carried out in a study of shared clonotypes between healthy human individuals. Genomic DNA per cell subset filled all wells of several immunoSEQ plates. In replicate PCRs of unsorted PBMC, around 300 ng DNA, roughly 30,000 T cell genomes, was used. Profiling relied on immunoSEQ multiplex PCR, and the TCRdb table lists in-frame clones only, not all of them. The repertoire holds about 460,000 clones, with around 77% as singletons. The germline CDR1 and CDR2 sequences are ENHRY and SYGVKD. With V trimmed by 0 bases and J by 6 bases, 11 bases remained unmatched. The CDR3 length is 17 residues. Adults of Caucasian background living in Nashville, Tennessee made up all donors. Unsorted samples used some 90 million PBMCs for genomic DNA. This clone was counted ten times or more.

J is TRBJ2-7 and V is TRBV10-3, with 10 bases that match TRBD2. The receptor was isolated from a woman in her forties in good health. Some clones in this sample may be carry-over from other donors' samples. Sequenced material: PBMCs. DNA for the CDR3: TGTGCCATCAGTGAGTCAGAGAGCGGGAGGGCCCGTTCCGAGCAGTACTTC. It yields the protein CAISESESGRARSEQYF.